The 4 T cell receptor beta chains below were found in one sample sequenced in a study of CD8 T cells in Susac syndrome. The RNA, about 0.45 to 1 ug, was put through reverse transcription using random hexamers. TCRdb re-derived calls from the immunoSEQ multiplex PCR reads in MiXCR, one entry per CDR3 protein. The table lists about 180,000 distinct CDR3 sequences, 90% to 97% of them singletons. Sequenced material: CD4+ T cells from PBMCs. The receptors were gathered from a human donor with multiple sclerosis.

CDR3 sequence: CASSLTDGYGYTF. CDR3 nucleotide sequence: TGTGCCAGCAGCCTTACCGACGGATACGGCTACACCTTC. V usage is TRBV12-3 or TRBV12-4 and J usage is TRBJ1-2; D uncertain. The V gene lost 6 bases and the J gene lost 8 bases, with 16 bases spanning the gap. The CDR3 spans 13 residues.

This clonotype came up a few times. The chain carries TRBV5-4 and TRBJ2-1; 9 positions match TRBD2. The germline gives CDR1 SGHNT, CDR2 YYREEE (reference sequence). This CDR3 spans 17 amino acids. V dropped 2 bases and J dropped 0; count of bases not matched to a gene: 6. CDR3 coding DNA: TGTGCCAGCAGCTTTGAACTAGCGGGTAACTCCTACAATGAGCAGTTCTTC. Encoded protein: CASSFELAGNSYNEQFF.

The chain links TRBV20-1 to TRBJ1-1, with D uncertain. This CDR3 is 11 amino acids long. Germline V gene sequence: CDR1 DFQATT, CDR2 SNEGSKA (reference sequence). Trimming took 7 bases from V and 0 from J, leaving 6 bases between them. The CDR3, as DNA: TGCAGTGGGGTTATGAACACTGAAGCTTTCTTT. It translates to CSGVMNTEAFF.

The chain recombines TRBV5-1 with TRBJ1-1; possible D gene TRBD1, 6 bases. The CDR3 is 15 residues long. V was shortened by 4 bases and J by 4 bases, with 17 bases between the two germline ends. In germline, CDR1 is SGHRS, CDR2 YFSETQ. CDR3 loop: CASSITGKSGTEAFF. The CDR3 DNA follows: TGCGCCAGCAGCATCACAGGGAAAAGTGGCACTGAAGCTTTCTTT.